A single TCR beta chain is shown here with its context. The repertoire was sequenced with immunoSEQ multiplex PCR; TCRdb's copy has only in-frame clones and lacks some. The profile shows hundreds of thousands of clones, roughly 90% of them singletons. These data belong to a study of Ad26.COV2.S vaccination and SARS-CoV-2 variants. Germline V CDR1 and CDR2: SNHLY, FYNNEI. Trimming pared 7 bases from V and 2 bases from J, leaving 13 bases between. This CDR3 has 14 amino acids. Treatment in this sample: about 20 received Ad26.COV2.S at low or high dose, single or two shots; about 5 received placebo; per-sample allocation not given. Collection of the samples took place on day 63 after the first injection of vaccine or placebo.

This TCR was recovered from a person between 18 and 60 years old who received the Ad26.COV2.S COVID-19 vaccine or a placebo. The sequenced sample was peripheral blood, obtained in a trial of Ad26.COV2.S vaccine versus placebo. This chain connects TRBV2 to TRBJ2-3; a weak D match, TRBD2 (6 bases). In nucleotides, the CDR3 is TGTGCCAGCAAGGGACTTCACTCCACAGATACGCAGTATTTT. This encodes CASKGLHSTDTQYF.